Listed here are 26 T cell receptor beta chains from one sample, sequenced in a study of CXCR3-negative and CXCR3-positive naive CD8 T cells. Preparation of TRB cDNA libraries relied on 5' RACE carrying UMI labels. TCRdb re-called the 5' RACE reads and gives one entry per CDR3 protein, without DNA. Recorded for this sample: about 130,000 distinct CDR3 sequences. Sequencing was performed on naive CXCR3- CD8+ T cells from blood. This sample's subset: CD45RO-CCR7+CD27+CD95- naive CD8+ T cells lacking CXCR3 (TNR3-). The receptors derive from a human donor in good health. Some clones in this sample may be carry-over from other donors' samples.

The chain links TRBV4-1 to TRBJ1-5; TCRdb's D gene call, TRBD1, goes unchecked for lack of DNA. The CDR3 is 20 amino acids. Germline CDR1 and CDR2: MGHRA and YSYEKL. The CDR3 protein is CASSQPQLRRTGEGNQPQHF.

This rearrangement joins TRBV7-6 to TRBJ2-2; with no DNA, the TCRdb D assignment of TRBD1 cannot be verified. The CDR3 has 15 residues. In germline, CDR1 is SGHVS, CDR2 FNYEAQ. The CDR3 is CASSHNTGGSGELFF.

CDR3 sequence reads: CASSPQGWGYNEQFF. The genes are TRBV6-2 or TRBV6-3 and TRBJ2-1; TCRdb picks TRBD1, but there is no DNA to check that call. Germline-derived CDR1 and CDR2 are MNHEY and SVGEGT. This CDR3 is 15 amino acids long.

This chain's CDR3 is CASSPRPGVFEQFF. V usage is TRBV19 and J usage is TRBJ2-1; TCRdb calls TRBD1, which cannot be checked without DNA. Germline CDR1 LNHDA, CDR2 SQIVND (reference sequence). CDR3 size: 14 residues.

The V and J genes are TRBV4-1 and TRBJ2-1. From germline, CDR1 is MGHRA and CDR2 YSYEKL. There are 15 residues in the CDR3. The CDR3 loop is CASSQAGARYNEQFF.

The V and J genes are TRBV30 and TRBJ2-7; TCRdb indicates TRBD1, and absent DNA this call remains unverified. CDR3 length: 14 amino acids. Germline CDR1 is GTSNPN and CDR2 is SVGIG (reference sequence). The CDR3 protein is CAWSEENRAYEQYF.

The genes are TRBV28 and TRBJ2-1; checking the TCRdb D call of TRBD1 is not possible without DNA. The length of the CDR3 is 17 residues. Germline loops: CDR1 MDHEN, CDR2 SYDVKM. CDR3 protein: CASSSKPLRGQNNEQFF.

The V call is TRBV21-1, the J call TRBJ2-7; the D gene TCRdb calls, TRBD2, cannot be checked with no DNA. TRBV21-1 counts as a pseudogene. The CDR3 has 17 residues. CDR3 in amino acids: CASSKGLDTSPSYEQYF.

The V gene is TRBV29-1, the J gene TRBJ1-1. The CDR3 runs to 12 residues. The V gene's germline CDR1 is SQVTM and CDR2 ANQGSEA. The CDR3 protein is CSVEPVNTEAFF.

The chain uses TRBV5-5 and TRBJ2-1; TCRdb designates TRBD1, a call that cannot be tested without DNA. The CDR3 consists of 17 residues. The germline V gene encodes CDR1 SGHKS and CDR2 YYEKEE (reference sequence). The chain's CDR3 is CASSSRPGDRMYNEQFF.

The chain has TRBV5-1 and TRBJ1-5; TCRdb reports TRBD1, a call that lacks DNA to check it against. There are 15 residues in the CDR3. CDR1 is SGHRS, CDR2 YFSETQ, per germline. The CDR3 sequence is CASRLGQDSNQPQHF.

The V call is TRBV28, the J call TRBJ2-1; TCRdb's assignment of TRBD2 cannot be checked, as there is no DNA. The CDR3 covers 18 residues. Germline CDR1 and CDR2: MDHEN and SYDVKM. The CDR3 loop reads CASSLLAGGPFSYNEQFF.

The V call is TRBV27, the J call TRBJ1-1; TCRdb gives TRBD1 as the D gene, but with no DNA this cannot be confirmed. This CDR3 region has 18 residues. Looked up from germline, CDR1 is MNHEY and CDR2 is SMNVEV (reference sequence). The CDR3 sequence is CASSLSGRGPTWNTEAFF.

V and J are TRBV7-6 and TRBJ2-2; lacking DNA, the TRBD1 call made by TCRdb goes unchecked. This CDR3 spans 15 amino acids. Germline V gives CDR1 SGHVS, CDR2 FNYEAQ. This CDR3 reads CASSTGSWEAGELFF.

The chain joins TRBV27 to TRBJ2-7; TCRdb's D call, TRBD1, is unchecked because there is no DNA. The CDR3 runs to 13 residues. Germline V gene lookup returns CDR1 MNHEY and CDR2 SMNVEV (reference sequence). CDR3 sequence reads: CASSGGRGYEQYF.

The chain employs TRBV27 and TRBJ1-4; TCRdb's D call of TRBD1 is untestable without DNA. Germline V lookup: CDR1 MNHEY, CDR2 SMNVEV (reference sequence). This CDR3 spans 17 amino acids. CDR3 sequence: CASSLWGRVPLNEKLFF.

The V gene is TRBV20-1, the J gene TRBJ2-3; TCRdb calls TRBD2, which cannot be checked without DNA. CDR1 and CDR2 (germline): DFQATT, SNEGSKA (reference sequence). This CDR3 spans 14 amino acids. The CDR3 loop reads CSAESGGAADTQYF.

The chain uses TRBV15 and TRBJ2-5; TCRdb's D gene call, TRBD1, goes unchecked for lack of DNA. Germline values: CDR1 LNHNV, CDR2 YYDKDF (reference sequence). The CDR3 contains 14 residues. The CDR3 loop is CATSRDAGEETQYF.

V and J are TRBV19 and TRBJ2-3; TCRdb lists TRBD2, though no DNA is available to test this call. The CDR3 totals 15 residues. CDR1 LNHDA and CDR2 SQIVND come from the germline V gene (reference sequence). CDR3 protein: CASSPGTSGVDTQYF.

The gene calls are TRBV28 and TRBJ2-5; TCRdb names TRBD2, which stays unverified in the absence of DNA. From germline, CDR1 is MDHEN and CDR2 SYDVKM. The CDR3 length is 12 residues. The CDR3 spells CASTLRGAPQYF.

The chain links TRBV6-1 to TRBJ2-1; TCRdb gives TRBD1 as the D gene, but with no DNA this cannot be confirmed. CDR1 and CDR2 from the germline V gene are MNHNS and SASEGT. The CDR3 covers 13 residues. The CDR3 loop is CASKGGVHNEQFF.

The V call is TRBV12-3 or TRBV12-4, the J call TRBJ2-3; lacking DNA, the TRBD1 call made by TCRdb goes unchecked. There are 14 residues in the CDR3. The CDR3 loop is CASSPGAGTDTQYF.

The J gene is TRBJ2-2, the V gene TRBV2; TCRdb designates TRBD2, a call that cannot be tested without DNA. The CDR3 is made up of 14 amino acids. Germline values: CDR1 SNHLY, CDR2 FYNNEI. The CDR3 spells CARERGGPPGELFF.

V gene TRBV18 combines with J gene TRBJ2-1; TCRdb reports TRBD1, a call that lacks DNA to check it against. The germline V gene encodes CDR1 KGHSH and CDR2 LQKENI. The CDR3 has 15 residues. The CDR3 sequence is CASSPSRGGYNEQFF.

The chain couples TRBV29-1 to TRBJ2-7. The CDR3 extends over 13 amino acids. Per the germline V gene, CDR1 is SQVTM and CDR2 is ANQGSEA. CDR3 in amino acids: CSVEDKGSYEQYF.

The chain carries TRBV27 and TRBJ2-3. Germline V gene sequence: CDR1 MNHEY, CDR2 SMNVEV (reference sequence). The CDR3 has 15 residues. The CDR3: CASSLGGSSTDTQYF.